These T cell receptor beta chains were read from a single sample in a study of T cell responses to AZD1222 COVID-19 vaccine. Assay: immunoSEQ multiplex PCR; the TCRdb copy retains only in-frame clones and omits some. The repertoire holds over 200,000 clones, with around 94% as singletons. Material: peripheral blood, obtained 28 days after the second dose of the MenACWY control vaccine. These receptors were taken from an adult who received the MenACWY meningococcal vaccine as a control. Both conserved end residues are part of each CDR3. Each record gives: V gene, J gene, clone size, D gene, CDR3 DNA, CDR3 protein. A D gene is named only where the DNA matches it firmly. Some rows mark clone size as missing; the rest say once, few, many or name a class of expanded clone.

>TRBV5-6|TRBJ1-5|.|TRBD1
TGTGCCAGCAGCTTAGGACAGGGTGGACAGCCCCAGCATTTT
CASSLGQGGQPQHF
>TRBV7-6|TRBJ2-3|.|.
TGTGCCAGCAGCTTAGCGCCGGGGCGTACAGATACGCAGTATTTT
CASSLAPGRTDTQYF
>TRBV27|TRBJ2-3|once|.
TGTGCCAGCAGTTTGGCCCGCGCCACAGGGATTGGGACAGATACGCAGTATTTT
CASSLARATGIGTDTQYF
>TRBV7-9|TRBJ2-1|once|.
TGTGCCAGCACCGTAAGGGGCCCGGACAGTGGAGGGGATGAGCAGTTCTTC
CASTVRGPDSGGDEQFF
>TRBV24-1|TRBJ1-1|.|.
TGTGCCACCAGTGATTCCCAAGGGGGCACTGAAGCTTTCTTT
CATSDSQGGTEAFF
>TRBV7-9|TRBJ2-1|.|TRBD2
TGTGCCAGCAGCCAGACTAGCGGGGCCACTTCCTACAATGAGCAGTTCTTC
CASSQTSGATSYNEQFF
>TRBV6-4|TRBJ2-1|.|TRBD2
TGTGCCAGCAGTGACTCGGCTAGCGGGGACCACAATGAGCAGTTCTTC
CASSDSASGDHNEQFF
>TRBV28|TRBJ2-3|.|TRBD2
TGTGCCAGCAGTTTTATCCTAGCGGGAGGGGATACGCAGTATTTT
CASSFILAGGDTQYF
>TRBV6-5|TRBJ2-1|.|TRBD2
TGTGCCAGCAGTTACTCTTGGACTAGCAACAATGAGCAGTTCTTC
CASSYSWTSNNEQFF
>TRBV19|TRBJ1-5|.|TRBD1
TGTGCCAGTAGGGGGGACAGGACCACTAATCAGCCCCAGCATTTT
CASRGDRTTNQPQHF
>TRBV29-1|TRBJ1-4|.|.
TGCAGCGAACAAGGGGATGATGAGTTTTTT
CSEQGDDEFF
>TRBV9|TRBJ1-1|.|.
TGTGCCAGCAGCCCCACTTTTGAGTCGGGCACTGAAGCTTTCTTT
CASSPTFESGTEAFF
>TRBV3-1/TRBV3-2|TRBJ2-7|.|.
TGTGCCAGCAGCCAAGATCGTTCGGACGCACTATACACCTCTTACGAGCAGTACTTC
CASSQDRSDALYTSYEQYF
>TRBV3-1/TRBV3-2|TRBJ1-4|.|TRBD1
TGTGCCAGCAGCCAAGACGTGACGGGACAGGGGATTGATAATGAAAAACTGTTTTTT
CASSQDVTGQGIDNEKLFF
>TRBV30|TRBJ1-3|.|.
TGTGCCTGGCGATCACCGGTATTAGGGCCGGGGGGCACCATATATTTT
CAWRSPVLGPGGTIYF
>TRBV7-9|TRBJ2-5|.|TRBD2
TGTGCCAGCAGCTTATATGGGCGGGAGGGCCGAGGGGAGACCCAGTACTTC
CASSLYGREGRGETQYF
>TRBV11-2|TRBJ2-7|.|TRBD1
TGTGCCAGCAGCTCGCACCGGGACAGGCTTACCTACGAGCAGTACTTC
CASSSHRDRLTYEQYF
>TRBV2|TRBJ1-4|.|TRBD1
TGTGCCAGCAGTGATGGACAGGGGTACGAAAAACTGTTTTTT
CASSDGQGYEKLFF
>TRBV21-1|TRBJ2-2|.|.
TGTGCCAGCAGCAAAGGGATAGCGGGAGGTGACACCGGGGAGCTGTTTTTT
CASSKGIAGGDTGELFF
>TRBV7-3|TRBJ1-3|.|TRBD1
TGTGCCAGCAGCCCCCCGGACAGGCGGGCTGTTGGAAACACCATATATTTT
CASSPPDRRAVGNTIYF
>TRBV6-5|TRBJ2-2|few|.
TGTGCCAGCAGTTACTCTGTCCAGGTTTCTCCCGGGGAGCTGTTTTTT
CASSYSVQVSPGELFF
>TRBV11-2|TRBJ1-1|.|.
TGTGCCAGCAGCTTATCCCGAAACACTGAAGCTTTCTTT
CASSLSRNTEAFF
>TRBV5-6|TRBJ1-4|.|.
TGTGCCAGCAGCCCTACCCCGGCAACTAATGAAAAACTGTTTTTT
CASSPTPATNEKLFF
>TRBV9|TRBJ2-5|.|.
TGTGCCAGCAGCACAAATCCGGGACACTCTCTGGAGACCCAGTACTTC
CASSTNPGHSLETQYF
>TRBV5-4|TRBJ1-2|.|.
TGTGCCAGCAGCTTGTCTGGCAGGGAAGTAAATGGCTACACCTTC
CASSLSGREVNGYTF
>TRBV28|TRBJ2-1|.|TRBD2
TGTGCCAGCAGTAAAACAGGTTACGAGACTAGCGGGGGGATTGGGTTCTTC
CASSKTGYETSGGIGFF
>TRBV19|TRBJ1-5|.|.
TGTGCCAGTAGTACCCGCGGAGGTCGCCAGCCCCAGCATTTT
CASSTRGGRQPQHF
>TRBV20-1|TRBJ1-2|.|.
TGCAGTGCTCGAGAAAGGGCCGGCTACACCTTC
CSARERAGYTF
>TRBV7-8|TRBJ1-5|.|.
TGTGCCAGCAGCTTAGCGGGGGGTAATCAGCCCCAGCATTTT
CASSLAGGNQPQHF
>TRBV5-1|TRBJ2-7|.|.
TGCGCCAGCAGCTTGGACGAACCACCATACGAGCAGTACTTC
CASSLDEPPYEQYF
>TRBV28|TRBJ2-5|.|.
TGTGCCAGCAGTGGGCAGGGGGGAGTTGGAGAGACCCAGTACTTC
CASSGQGGVGETQYF
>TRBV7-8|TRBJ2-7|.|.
TGTGCCAGCAGCCCCACCTCTAATTTCTACGAGCAGTACTTC
CASSPTSNFYEQYF
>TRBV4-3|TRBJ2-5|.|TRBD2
TGCGCCAGCAGCCAAGATGAGTTTGGGCGGGGGGCGACCCCGGGGACCCAGTACTTC
CASSQDEFGRGATPGTQYF
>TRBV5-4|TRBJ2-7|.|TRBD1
TGTGCCAGCAGCTCCTCACAGGGGATCGAGCAGTACTTC
CASSSSQGIEQYF
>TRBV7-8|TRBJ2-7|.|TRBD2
TGTGCCAGCAGCTGGGGAGGGACTACACCCTACGAGCAGTACTTC
CASSWGGTTPYEQYF
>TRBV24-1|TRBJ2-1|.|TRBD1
TGTGCCACCAGTGACCTTACAGGGGGCAATGAGCAGTTCTTC
CATSDLTGGNEQFF
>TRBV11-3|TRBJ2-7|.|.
TGTGCCAGCAGCCCGTTGGGTCGGCGATCCTCCCACGAGCAGTACTTC
CASSPLGRRSSHEQYF
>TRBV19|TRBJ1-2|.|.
TGTGCCAGCACCGGGGGTAAAAACTATGGCTACACCTTC
CASTGGKNYGYTF
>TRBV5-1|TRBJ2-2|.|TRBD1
TGCGCCAGCAACCCCGGACAGGTTAACACCGGGGAGCTGTTTTTT
CASNPGQVNTGELFF
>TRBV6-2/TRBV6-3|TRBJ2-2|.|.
TGTGCCAGCAGTTACCTTAGCGTCACCGGGGAGCTGTTTTTT
CASSYLSVTGELFF
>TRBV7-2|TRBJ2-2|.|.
TGTGCCAGCAGCTTAGCTGGCCAGACCACCGGGGAGCTGTTTTTT
CASSLAGQTTGELFF
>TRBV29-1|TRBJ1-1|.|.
TGCAGCGCCCAGGTGGTGAACACTGAAGCTTTCTTT
CSAQVVNTEAFF
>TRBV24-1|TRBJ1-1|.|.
TGTGCCACCAGTGACCTACAGGGTGCGGAAGCTTTCTTT
CATSDLQGAEAFF
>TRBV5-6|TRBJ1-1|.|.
TGTGCCAGCAGCTTGTTGGGGAAGAACACTGAAGCTTTCTTT
CASSLLGKNTEAFF
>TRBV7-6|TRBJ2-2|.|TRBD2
TGTGCCAGCAGCTTCAGGACTAGTTTTCCCGGGGAGCTGTTTTTT
CASSFRTSFPGELFF
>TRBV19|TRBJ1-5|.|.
TGTGCCAGTAGTAATACGGACAATCAGCCCCAGCATTTT
CASSNTDNQPQHF
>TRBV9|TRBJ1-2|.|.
TGTGCCAGCAGCGGCCTTCGGGGGTATGGCTACACCTTC
CASSGLRGYGYTF
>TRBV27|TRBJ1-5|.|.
TGTGCCAGCAGTTTCGGGGGTTGGGGCAATCAGCCCCAGCATTTT
CASSFGGWGNQPQHF